Each of the 5 T cell receptor beta chains below was sequenced from the same sample in a study of blood T cell repertoires in COVID-19. Repertoires were generated with immunoSEQ multiplex PCR, while TCRdb's copy carries only in-frame clones and drops some. Of approximately 280,000 clones in the sample, roughly 89% were seen once. The sample taken for sequencing was PBMCs or T cells enriched from blood (not recorded which). All receptors derive from a woman in her sixties or seventies who had recovered from COVID-19.

The chain is built from TRBV27 and TRBJ2-3; 8 positions agree with TRBD1. The germline V gene has CDR1 MNHEY and CDR2 SMNVEV (reference sequence). The CDR3 is made up of 18 amino acids. Unmatched junction bases numbered 10, after V lost 2 bases and J lost 0 bases. CDR3 loop: CASSLAGQGAWSTDTQYF. The CDR3 nucleotides are TGTGCCAGCAGTTTAGCAGGACAGGGAGCTTGGAGCACAGATACGCAGTATTTT.

The genes are TRBV9 and TRBJ2-1; D possibly corresponds to TRBD1 (7 bases). Deletions cut 3 bases from V and 2 bases from J, with 12 bases between. The CDR3 has 15 amino acids. Germline CDR1 is SGDLS and CDR2 is YYNGEE. The CDR3: CASSGRGQAYNEQFF. As DNA, the CDR3 is TGTGCCAGCAGCGGGAGGGGGCAAGCCTACAATGAGCAGTTCTTC.

V gene TRBV28 combines with J gene TRBJ2-3; D is uncertain. V lost 6 bases and J 0 bases, leaving 10 bases between the germline ends. Looked up from germline, CDR1 is MDHEN and CDR2 is SYDVKM. The CDR3 has 14 residues. CDR3 region: CASRPPTSTDTQYF. The CDR3 DNA is TGTGCCAGCAGACCACCTACTAGCACAGATACGCAGTATTTT. Together with reference TRBV28 and TRBJ2-3, the CDR3 gives the full variable domain: DVKVTQSSRYLVKRTGEKVFLECVQDMDHENMFWYRQDPGLGLRLIYFSYDVKMKEKGDIPEGYSVSREKKERFSLILESASTNQTSMYLCASRPPTSTDTQYFGPGTRLTVL.

V and J are TRBV3-1 (or the pseudogene TRBV3-2) and TRBJ2-7; 8 bases fit TRBD1. There are 13 residues in the CDR3. J gave up 7 bases and V 3 bases, and 5 bases lay outside the gene matches. Looked up from germline, CDR1 is LGHDT and CDR2 is YNNKEL (reference sequence). DNA for the CDR3: TGTGCCAGCAGCCACAGGGGGCAAGGGGAGCAGTACTTC. As protein: CASSHRGQGEQYF.

The V gene is TRBV6-5, the J gene TRBJ1-2; a weak D match, TRBD1 (5 bases). Looked up from germline, CDR1 is MNHEY and CDR2 is SVGAGI. The CDR3 sequence is 14 residues long. With 7 bases removed from V and 4 bases from J, the gap between germline ends came to 16 bases. The CDR3 nucleotides read TGTGCCAGCAACGGCGGGGGAAGGAGCTATGGCTACACCTTC. Translating it yields CASNGGGRSYGYTF.